Given below is one TCR beta chain in context. The antigen remains undetermined. Alongside CTLA-4 blockade with ipilimumab, patients with chemo-refractory metastatic non-small-cell lung cancer received focal radiation. The method was immunoSEQ multiplex PCR; TCRdb's version includes in-frame clones alone and lacks a portion of them. The sample has 89,000 or so clones, 75% to 90% seen once. This sample was included in a study of radiotherapy plus CTLA-4 blockade in lung cancer. Findings and limits, study-wide: In blood, after radiotherapy plus ipilimumab, tumor-derived TCR clones expanded. Early clonal dynamics of blood T cells, together with interferon-beta, were reported as the best response predictor.

Germline V gene sequence: CDR1 SGHRS, CDR2 YFSETQ. V lost 0 bases and J 0 bases, leaving 13 bases between the germline ends. This CDR3 has 16 residues. The material sequenced was peripheral blood, taken from a patient treated with radiotherapy plus ipilimumab. This TCR was sampled from a human donor with non-small cell lung cancer who had a partial response to radiotherapy plus ipilimumab. This chain links TRBV5-1 with TRBJ2-7; possible D gene TRBD1, 6 bases. As DNA, the CDR3 is TGCGCCAGCAGCTTGGGTGGGCAGGGGCGCTCCTACGAGCAGTACTTC. Amino acid sequence: CASSLGGQGRSYEQYF.